Listed here is a single TCR beta chain. The data stem from a study of T cells in localized non-small cell lung cancer. Sequencing was performed with immunoSEQ multiplex PCR; in TCRdb, only in-frame clones are kept and a portion is missing. This table has 30,000 to 35,000 clones, roughly nine tenths appearing once. Germline V gene lookup returns CDR1 GTSNPN and CDR2 SVGIG (reference sequence). This CDR3 has 15 amino acids. Trimming at V came to 3 bases and at J to 3 bases, leaving 7 bases not matched to a gene. Sequencing was performed on peripheral blood, taken before any cancer treatment. This TCR derives from a female donor aged 60 or older with stage I lung adenocarcinoma. The chain is built from TRBV30 and TRBJ2-7, with 11 bases that match TRBD2. CDR3 residues: CAWRFPGTSGYEQYF. CDR3 bases: TGTGCCTGGAGATTCCCCGGGACTAGCGGCTACGAGCAGTACTTC.